Each of the 9 T cell receptor beta chains below was sequenced from the same sample in a study of control samples from healthy donors and cancer patients. Repertoires were generated with immunoSEQ multiplex PCR, while TCRdb's copy carries only in-frame clones and drops some. The repertoire holds 120,000 to 150,000 clones, with around 90% as singletons. Sequencing input: blood. The receptors were sampled from a man aged 25-45 years in good health.

The chain links TRBV7-9 to TRBJ1-2; D remains ambiguous. The ends were cut back, 1 base at V and 6 bases at J, with 9 bases in the middle. The CDR3 contains 13 residues. Looked up from germline, CDR1 is SEHNR and CDR2 is FQNEAQ (reference sequence). The CDR3 nucleotides are TGTGCCAGCAGCTTAGATCTAGAGGATGGCTACACCTTC. Protein product: CASSLDLEDGYTF.

V gene TRBV2 combines with J gene TRBJ1-6, with D tentatively TRBD1 (6 bases). The CDR3 length is 17 residues. Trimming took off 3 bases at V and 4 bases at J, with 16 bases between the two ends. From germline, CDR1 is SNHLY and CDR2 FYNNEI. The CDR3 DNA sequence: TGTGCCAGCAGTGAGAATGGCGGGGGGCTGTATAATTCACCCCTCCACTTT. Translating gives CASSENGGGLYNSPLHF. Based on the CDR3 plus reference TRBV2 and TRBJ1-6, the full variable domain is EPEVTQTPSHQVTQMGQEVILRCVPISNHLYFYWYRQILGQKVEFLVSFYNNEISEKSEIFDDQFSVERPDGSNFTLKIRSTKLEDSAMYFCASSENGGGLYNSPLHFGNGTRLTVT.

The DNA of the CDR3 is TGTGCCATCACTACAGGGGTTTACGACGAGCAGTACTTC. Translated: CAITTGVYDEQYF. This sequence joins TRBV10-3 and TRBJ2-7; TRBD1 aligns across 7 bases. V dropped 7 bases and J dropped 5; count of bases not matched to a gene: 8. From germline, CDR1 is ENHRY and CDR2 SYGVKD. This CDR3 has 13 residues.

This clone came up once. The CDR3 loop is CASSYRDQGPYEQYF. In DNA form, the CDR3 reads TGTGCCAGCAGTTACAGGGACCAAGGCCCCTACGAGCAGTACTTC. This chain connects TRBV6-2 or TRBV6-3 to TRBJ2-7; TRBD1 or TRBD2 may be the D gene (5 bases each). The CDR3 runs 15 residues. V gave up 2 bases and J gave up 2 bases, with 13 bases separating them. In germline, CDR1 is MNHEY, CDR2 SVGEGT.

This chain connects TRBV27 to TRBJ2-5, with D perhaps matching TRBD1 (6 bases). Trimming pared 5 bases from V and 7 bases from J, leaving 11 bases between. The CDR3 is made up of 12 amino acids. Germline V lookup: CDR1 MNHEY, CDR2 SMNVEV (reference sequence). CDR3 coding DNA: TGTGCCAGCAGTACAGGGAAAGGGACCCAGTACTTC. Its translation is CASSTGKGTQYF.

This clone was recorded only once. The chain has TRBV19 and TRBJ1-1; D might be TRBD1 (6 bases). Trimming removed 2 bases from V and 8 bases from J, with 9 bases in between. Germline V gene sequence: CDR1 LNHDA, CDR2 SQIVND (reference sequence). This CDR3 region has 12 residues. The CDR3 DNA follows: TGTGCCAGTAGTATACCGGGACAAGAAGCTTTCTTT. It codes for CASSIPGQEAFF.

CDR3 residues: CASSLELAGPYEQYF. The CDR3 DNA follows: TGTGCCAGCAGCTTAGAACTAGCGGGTCCTTACGAGCAGTACTTC. The genes are TRBV7-9 and TRBJ2-7; 9 bases map to TRBD2. Germline loops: CDR1 SEHNR, CDR2 FQNEAQ (reference sequence). This CDR3 has 15 residues. J was trimmed by 4 bases and V by 1 base; bases with no gene match: 5.

V usage is TRBV4-3 and J usage is TRBJ1-6; possible D gene TRBD1, 5 bases. Trimming pared 4 bases from V and 5 bases from J, leaving 12 bases between. The V gene's germline CDR1 is LGHNA and CDR2 YSLEER. This CDR3 contains 15 residues. The CDR3 region is CASSRARGNNSPLHF. DNA for the CDR3: TGCGCCAGCAGCCGAGCCCGGGGGAATAATTCACCCCTCCACTTT.

The chain links TRBV9 to TRBJ2-1, with 9 nucleotides matching TRBD2. Germline V gives CDR1 SGDLS, CDR2 YYNGEE. V shed 4 bases and J 8 bases; nucleotides not matched to a gene: 10. This CDR3 spans 15 amino acids. The CDR3 sequence is CASSIGTSNRHEQFF. DNA for the CDR3: TGTGCCAGCAGCATCGGGACTAGCAATCGTCATGAGCAGTTCTTC.